The 4 T cell receptor beta chains below were found in one sample sequenced in a study of CD8 T cells in ankylosing spondylitis (dated by TCRdb to 2016 to 2017). The protocol used for the library was 5' RACE. The run used an Illumina HiSeq 2500. TCRdb reprocessed the public reads (quality trimming at Q25 with fastp, clone calling with MiXCR) and kept in-frame beta chains. Rows are combined by CDR3 protein, so each entry shows the most common genes and DNA. The sample table holds a few hundred thousand distinct CDR3 sequences, of which approximately 11% were seen once. In total, the top ten clones hold under 8% of the sample. Material: blood, either unsorted or a sorted T cell fraction (not recorded which). These receptors all stem from a male donor with ankylosing spondylitis or in good health (not recorded which).

This clonotype showed up many times. The J gene is TRBJ1-1, the V gene TRBV12-3 or TRBV12-4, with D perhaps matching TRBD1 (6 bases). The CDR3 totals 12 residues. Between the trimmed V and J ends, which lost 8 bases and 4 bases, there was a span of 11 bases. The CDR3 spells CASRLGATEAFF. The CDR3 DNA reads TGTGCCAGCCGCCTGGGGGCCACTGAAGCTTTCTTT.

The rearrangement joins TRBV10-3 to TRBJ2-4, with D possibly being TRBD2 (7 bases). Trimming removed 3 bases at V and 1 base at J, with 13 bases between. Germline V lookup: CDR1 ENHRY, CDR2 SYGVKD. CDR3 length: 16 amino acids. The CDR3 here is CAISDSGRGAKNIQYF. The CDR3 nucleotides are TGTGCCATCAGTGATTCGGGGAGGGGGGCCAAAAACATTCAGTACTTC.

This clonotype was counted a few times. The chain uses TRBV6-5 and TRBJ1-2; 7 bases map to TRBD1. V lost 2 bases and J lost 4; bases outside the gene matches: 10. The CDR3 is 16 amino acids. CDR1 and CDR2 from the germline V gene are MNHEY and SVGAGI. This CDR3 reads CASSYAGQRIFYGYTF. The CDR3, as DNA: TGTGCCAGCAGTTACGCGGGACAGCGAATATTCTATGGCTACACCTTC.

This clonotype was seen at least ten times. CDR3 bases: TGTGCCAGCAGCTGGGGGACGACCTTGGATGAGCAGTTCTTC. It encodes CASSWGTTLDEQFF. V is TRBV5-6 and J is TRBJ2-1, with D perhaps TRBD1 or TRBD2 (5 bases each). Per the germline V gene, CDR1 is SGHDT and CDR2 is YYEEEE. The CDR3 length is 14 residues. Trimming pared 3 bases from V and 8 bases from J, leaving 15 bases between.